This T cell receptor beta chain is drawn from a study of blood T cell repertoires in COVID-19. Sequencing was performed with immunoSEQ multiplex PCR; in TCRdb, only in-frame clones are kept and a portion is missing. The table shows 160,000 or so clones, with roughly 93% occurring only once. Germline CDR1 MNHEY, CDR2 SMNVEV (reference sequence). This CDR3 contains 15 residues. J lost 2 bases, V lost 5 bases, and 8 bases had no gene match. Input material: peripheral blood. The source of this sequence is a man aged 18 to 29 with acute or convalescent COVID-19. The rearrangement joins TRBV27 to TRBJ1-2; 7 bases agree with TRBD1. The CDR3 reads CASSIGTEANYGYTF. CDR3 bases: TGTGCCAGCAGTATTGGGACAGAAGCAAACTATGGCTACACCTTC.